These T cell receptor beta chains were read from a single sample in a study of identical twins. TCRdb fed the 5' RACE reads into MiXCR, producing one record per CDR3 protein. The sample yields 200,000 to 300,000 distinct CDR3 sequences, around 7% seen once. Another study also made use of these data, one on yellow fever vaccine responses in identical twins.

Sequencing was carried out using memory (CD45RO+) T cells sorted from blood. The source is a woman younger than 35 in good health. The CDR3 runs from the conserved cysteine through the conserved F or W. The order of the fields is D gene, clone size, V gene, J gene, CDR3 DNA, CDR3 protein. A D gene is named only where the DNA matches it firmly. Some rows have no size entry. The others give once, few or many, or a class for an expanded clone.

TRBD1	NA	TRBV19	TRBJ1-1	TGTGCCAGCAGGGACAGGGGGTTGACTGAAGCTTTCTTT	CASRDRGLTEAFF
NA	few	TRBV11-3	TRBJ2-1	TGTGCCAGCAGCTTTGGTGGCGGGAAACCCACCTACAATGAGCAGTTCTTC	CASSFGGGKPTYNEQFF
NA	few	TRBV3-1	TRBJ1-2	TGTGCCAGCAGCCAAGGCCAGACGGGCTATGGCTACACCTTC	CASSQGQTGYGYTF
NA	few	TRBV10-3	TRBJ2-7	TGTGCCATCAGCCCCAGGGGCACCTACGAGCAGTACTTC	CAISPRGTYEQYF
TRBD2	few	TRBV7-2	TRBJ2-2	TGTGCCAGCCGTCCCCCGGGACTAGCCCTCACCGGGGAGCTGTTTTTT	CASRPPGLALTGELFF
NA	many	TRBV20-1	TRBJ1-4	TGCAGTGCCGGTGAGATTGGTGAAAAACTGTTTTTT	CSAGEIGEKLFF
NA	few	TRBV5-1	TRBJ1-1	TGCGCCAGCAGCTGGGCTAGGAACACTGAAGCTTTCTTT	CASSWARNTEAFF
TRBD2	few	TRBV7-2	TRBJ2-3	TGTGCCAGCAGCAACCGACTAGCGGGGGCGAGAGATACGCAGTATTTT	CASSNRLAGARDTQYF
NA	many	TRBV20-1	TRBJ2-1	TGCAGTGCTAGGGTGACAGAGAATGAGCAGTTCTTC	CSARVTENEQFF
TRBD2	few	TRBV7-2	TRBJ2-7	TGTGCCAGCAGCCCCGGGGGGGGTGGGCCCTACGAGCAGTACTTC	CASSPGGGGPYEQYF
NA	few	TRBV6-1	TRBJ1-6	TGTGCCAGCACCCACGGGGGATGGGGCTCCTATAATTCACCCCTCCACTTT	CASTHGGWGSYNSPLHF
TRBD2	NA	TRBV7-8	TRBJ2-1	TGTGCCAGCAGCTGGGGCGGGACTAGCCTCCAGAATGAGCAGTTCTTC	CASSWGGTSLQNEQFF
NA	NA	TRBV29-1	TRBJ1-1	TGCAGCGTTTCCTGGGGAACTGAAGCTTTCTTT	CSVSWGTEAFF
NA	many	TRBV5-1	TRBJ1-1	TGCGCCAGCAGCGCCGGCCTCCGGGAGGAAGCTTTCTTT	CASSAGLREEAFF
TRBD2	many	TRBV5-6	TRBJ2-5	TGTGCCAGCAGCTTGGGACTTACAAGACTAGCGGGAGAGACCCAGTACTTC	CASSLGLTRLAGETQYF
NA	NA	TRBV29-1	TRBJ2-1	TGCAGCGTTGGAGTTCTAGGGATGGTGGATGAGCAGTTCTTC	CSVGVLGMVDEQFF
NA	few	TRBV10-3	TRBJ2-7	TGTGCCATCAGTGAGTCGATACTCCGGGACTCCTACGAGCAGTACTTC	CAISESILRDSYEQYF
NA	NA	TRBV6-2/TRBV6-3	TRBJ2-4	TGTGCCAGCAGCAGGGGCTTGGCCAAAAACATTCAGTACTTC	CASSRGLAKNIQYF
TRBD2	few	TRBV6-1	TRBJ2-1	TGTGCCAGCAGTGATAGGACTAGCGGGAATTATGAGCAGTTCTTC	CASSDRTSGNYEQFF
NA	few	TRBV12-3/TRBV12-4	TRBJ1-4	TGTGCCAGCAGTGCCGGAGGGGCCTGGGTTGAAAAACTGTTTTTT	CASSAGGAWVEKLFF
NA	many	TRBV20-1	TRBJ2-1	TGCAGTGCTAGCCCCGGGACCCTGCAGTTCTTC	CSASPGTLQFF
NA	few	TRBV20-1	TRBJ1-1	TGCAGTGCCGCGGGGGACACTGAAGCTTTCTTT	CSAAGDTEAFF
NA	many	TRBV7-9	TRBJ2-2	TGTGCCAGCAGCCTTGAGGAGCTGTTTTTT	CASSLEELFF
NA	many	TRBV5-1	TRBJ2-7	TGCGCCAGCAGCTCCGACAGTATTAACAGTCAGTACTTC	CASSSDSINSQYF
TRBD2	few	TRBV24-1	TRBJ2-3	TGTGCCACCAGTGATGTACCTGGGACTAGCGGCACAGATACGCAGTATTTT	CATSDVPGTSGTDTQYF
TRBD2	NA	TRBV3-1	TRBJ2-7	TGTGCCAGCAGCTGGGTTAGCGGGCTCTCCTACGAGCAGTACTTC	CASSWVSGLSYEQYF
TRBD1	NA	TRBV6-1	TRBJ2-1	TGTGCCAGCAGTCTCTCTCTTACTGGGACAGGGGTTAATGAGCAGTTCTTC	CASSLSLTGTGVNEQFF
TRBD2	many	TRBV7-9	TRBJ2-1	TGTGCCAGCAGCGTTGCTAGCGGGGTTTACAATGAGCAGTTCTTC	CASSVASGVYNEQFF
NA	few	TRBV3-1	TRBJ2-3	TGTGCCAGCAGCCAAGATGGCGGAGATGATACGCAGTATTTT	CASSQDGGDDTQYF
NA	many	TRBV2	TRBJ2-3	TGTGCCAGCAGTGGAGGACCGCAACAGAATACGCAGTATTTT	CASSGGPQQNTQYF
NA	NA	TRBV6-5	TRBJ1-1	TGTGCCAGCAGTTTCGGGTGGGACACTGAAGCTTTCTTT	CASSFGWDTEAFF
NA	many	TRBV12-3/TRBV12-4	TRBJ1-2	TGTGCCAGCAGTTTAAAGGGTCGGGGCTATGGCTACACCTTC	CASSLKGRGYGYTF
NA	few	TRBV18	TRBJ1-1	TGTGCCAGCTCACCTAGTCTGATCGAGGGCGCTGAAGCTTTCTTT	CASSPSLIEGAEAFF
TRBD1	many	TRBV7-9	TRBJ2-7	TGTGCCAGCAGCTTACTCAGGGGGATGAGCGAGCAGTACTTC	CASSLLRGMSEQYF